The rows below give T cell receptor beta chains drawn from one sample of a study of blood T cell repertoires in COVID-19. Assay used: immunoSEQ multiplex PCR; TCRdb lists only in-frame clones, some missing. Here the sample spans 120,000 or so clones, 88% being singletons. The specimen sequenced was peripheral blood. The receptors come from a human donor in a cohort sampled during active COVID-19. Both conserved end residues are trimmed from each CDR3.

len	v_gene	j_gene	CDR3aa
14	TRBV27	TRBJ1-3	ASSSRQGISGNTIY
10	TRBV12-3/TRBV12-4	TRBJ2-1	ASRGGDGEQF
12	TRBV5-1	TRBJ1-4	ASRSGTGVEKLF
11	TRBV29-1	TRBJ2-7	SVRMGLTYEQY
10	TRBV19	TRBJ1-1	ASSIGNTEAF
15	TRBV4-1	TRBJ2-7	ASSQASSGVSSYEQY
15	TRBV30	TRBJ1-2	AWSPKGQASQDYGYT
11	TRBV29-1	TRBJ2-3	SVEAYSTDTQY
11	TRBV5-1	TRBJ2-5	ATQTGGGETQY
16	TRBV5-1	TRBJ2-1	ASSLAMRTLAGLNEQF
12	TRBV9	TRBJ2-5	ASSVGQGRETQY
17	TRBV5-5	TRBJ2-3	ASSGGTGTPGSPLDTQY
12	TRBV5-6	TRBJ1-2	ASSWARTGDGYT
12	TRBV5-6	TRBJ2-3	ASSLGLGTDTQY
13	TRBV7-9	TRBJ1-4	ASSLGGAINEKLF
12	TRBV28	TRBJ2-7	ATHNSGGLLEQY
14	TRBV6-2/TRBV6-3	TRBJ1-4	ASSPDHSGRKEKLF
14	TRBV19	TRBJ2-5	ASSTGLAGGQETQY
12	TRBV3-1/TRBV3-2	TRBJ2-7	ASSPWTGGYEQY
11	TRBV11-2	TRBJ2-1	ASSLQRGSEQF
14	TRBV19	TRBJ1-5	ASSVRGTDGLQPQH
17	TRBV21-1	TRBJ2-4	ASSSTSGFSPRDKNIQY
12	TRBV9	TRBJ2-1	ASSVGGDYNEQF
14	TRBV5-4	TRBJ2-3	ASSLVAGPLTDTQY
13	TRBV6-5	TRBJ2-7	ASRVLQGNHYEQY
12	TRBV19	TRBJ2-1	ASSRDRVRNEQF
12	TRBV28	TRBJ2-3	ASSLYRGVNTQY
12	TRBV3-1/TRBV3-2	TRBJ1-2	ASSQDQGFYGYT
14	TRBV3-1/TRBV3-2	TRBJ2-2	ASSGRGGANTGELF
12	TRBV11-2	TRBJ2-5	ASSPYRIQETQY
12	TRBV2	TRBJ2-3	ASHRQRTTDTQY
13	TRBV2	TRBJ2-3	ASNGLAGLTDTQY
12	TRBV5-1	TRBJ1-3	ASSVTGEGNTIY
13	TRBV9	TRBJ1-4	ASSVVGGTNEKLF
13	TRBV5-1	TRBJ2-3	ASSRDGGPTDTQY
12	TRBV11-2	TRBJ1-3	ASSLGGAGNTIY
12	TRBV10-3	TRBJ2-1	AISESDRYNEQF
10	TRBV19	TRBJ2-5	ASTSDQETQY
12	TRBV7-2	TRBJ2-7	ASSLGLSGDEQY
12	TRBV5-1	TRBJ2-5	ASSLVGQQETQY
11	TRBV20-1	TRBJ2-3	SASIPDTDTQY
11	TRBV5-1	TRBJ2-5	ASSFGGTETQY
14	TRBV3-1/TRBV3-2	TRBJ1-3	ASSHFDRDSGNTIY
13	TRBV29-1	TRBJ2-5	SVEGLAGVVETQY
14	TRBV21-1	TRBJ1-5	ASNPGDRDSNQPQH
12	TRBV5-1	TRBJ1-1	ASSLGAENTEAF
12	TRBV5-4	TRBJ2-5	ASRRDSMGETQY
12	TRBV19	TRBJ1-2	ASSIGSTNYGYT
14	TRBV19	TRBJ2-7	ASSALGLTISYEQY
12	TRBV30	TRBJ2-3	AWKSAGPPDTQY
16	TRBV4-2	TRBJ2-5	ASSAGLAGARVEETQY
11	TRBV11-3	TRBJ1-1	ASSLDRRSEAF
15	TRBV19	TRBJ2-3	ASSIGHSTGGKDTQY
13	TRBV28	TRBJ1-5	ASDTNSQGRQPQH